Presented here are 20 T cell receptor beta chains from one specimen sequenced in a study of regulatory T cells in long-lasting Graves disease. Investigators prepared the TCR beta libraries by applying iRepertoire HTBI primers and Arm-PCR of CDR3 regions. TCRdb fed the multiplex PCR reads into MiXCR, producing one record per CDR3 protein. Of 400,000 to 500,000 distinct CDR3 sequences detected, 15% appear once; the ten largest clones hold 16%. Specified time point: newly diagnosed GD, antithyroid drugs for less than 3 months. From PBMCs, RNA was extracted and then used to make the TCR library. These data were also filed under a second study, of T cells in Graves' hyperthyroidism and ophthalmopathy.

The specimen was peripheral blood mononuclear cells (PBMCs), collected at new diagnosis, from a patient treated with antithyroid drugs. The receptors stem from a woman in her thirties with Graves disease.

This clonotype appeared many times. The genes are TRBV30 and TRBJ2-5; D is possibly TRBD1 or TRBD2 (5 bases each). Germline CDR1 GTSNPN, CDR2 SVGIG (reference sequence). This CDR3 is 14 amino acids long. V was cut by 3 bases and J by 1 base, with 12 bases left in between. DNA for the CDR3: TGTGCCTGGAGGAGGGACCCCTTCCAAGAGACCCAGTACTTC. Translation: CAWRRDPFQETQYF.

V and J are TRBV2 and TRBJ2-1; TRBD2 matches at 7 bases. The CDR3 has 18 residues. Germline CDR1 reads SNHLY; CDR2 reads FYNNEI. Unmatched junction bases numbered 15, after V lost 6 bases and J lost 1 base. The CDR3 sequence is CASRGLTGGLKSYNEQFF. Here the CDR3 DNA reads TGTGCCAGCAGGGGACTAACGGGAGGTCTAAAGTCCTACAATGAGCAGTTCTTC.

This clonotype was found many times. CDR3 nucleotides: TGTGCCAGCGGAGGGACTAGCGGGAAAAGCAAGCAGTACTTC. It codes for CASGGTSGKSKQYF. The V call is TRBV9, the J call TRBJ2-7, with 13 bases matching TRBD2. Germline V gives CDR1 SGDLS, CDR2 YYNGEE. The CDR3 covers 14 residues. After removal of 7 bases from V and 8 bases from J, the junction contained 9 bases not matched to a gene.

The chain couples TRBV7-9 to TRBJ1-2, with 11 bases matching TRBD1. The CDR3 covers 15 residues. J lost 7 bases, V lost 5 bases, and 9 bases had no gene match. The germline V gene has CDR1 SEHNR and CDR2 FQNEAQ (reference sequence). The CDR3 region is CASSPSTDRGPGYTF. The CDR3 DNA follows: TGTGCCAGCAGCCCATCGACGGACAGGGGGCCTGGCTACACCTTC.

The chain recombines TRBV9 with TRBJ2-3, with 11 bases fitting TRBD2. Germline V CDR1 and CDR2: SGDLS, YYNGEE. V trimming: 3 bases; J trimming: 6 bases; junction bases outside the gene matches: 15. The CDR3 is 18 residues long. The DNA of the CDR3 is TGTGCCAGCAGCGCCCGTGGGACTAGCGGTACCCTGGGGGATACGCAGTATTTT. Translation gives CASSARGTSGTLGDTQYF. The complete variable domain, with remaining parts taken from reference TRBV9 and TRBJ2-3, reads DSGVTQTPKHLITATGQRVTLRCSPRSGDLSVYWYQQSLDQGLQFLIQYYNGEERAKGNILERFSAQQFPDLHSELNLSSLELGDSALYFCASSARGTSGTLGDTQYFGPGTRLTVL.

This clonotype was observed many times. This chain connects TRBV12-3 or TRBV12-4 to TRBJ1-5; D ambiguous. CDR3 length: 14 residues. With 3 bases removed from V and 0 bases from J, the gap between germline ends came to 6 bases. DNA for the CDR3: TGTGCCAGCAGTTTTGACGCTAGCAATCAGCCCCAGCATTTT. Encoded protein: CASSFDASNQPQHF.

This clonotype occurred many times. The rearrangement joins TRBV28 to TRBJ2-5; no clear D. The germline gives CDR1 MDHEN, CDR2 SYDVKM. The CDR3 extends over 13 amino acids. Between the trimmed V and J ends, which lost 7 bases and 5 bases, there was a span of 14 bases. The CDR3 DNA follows: TGTGCCAGCACCCCGTTGGCCAGGGAGACCCAGTACTTC. This codes for CASTPLARETQYF.

Details on this clonotype: Its ends do not fully match the called genes, so a read error is possible. This sequence joins TRBV7-9 and TRBJ2-7, with D possibly being TRBD2 (6 bases). This CDR3 comprises 13 residues. CDR1 is SEHNR and CDR2 is FQNEAQ in the germline V gene (reference sequence). This CDR3 is CATSERSGEEQYF. The CDR3 nucleotides read TGTGCCACCAGCGAGCGTAGCGGTGAAGAGCAGTACTTC. Full variable domain (missing parts from reference TRBV7-9 and TRBJ2-7): DTGVSQNPRHKITKRGQNVTFRCDPISEHNRLYWYRQTLGQGPEFLTYFQNEAQLEKSRLLSDRFSAERPKGSFSTLEIQRTEQGDSAMYLCATSERSGEEQYFGPGTRLTVT.

This clonotype was picked up many times. A junction boundary mismatches the germline segment, possibly from a read error. This chain links TRBV5-1 with TRBJ2-3, with a tentative D call TRBD1 (6 bases). The CDR3 spans 13 residues. The V gene's germline CDR1 is SGHRS and CDR2 YFSETQ. DNA for the CDR3: TGTGCCAGCAGTGATTCAGGGGCTGATACGCAGTATTTT. Its translation: CASSDSGADTQYF.

This clonotype showed up many times. The rearrangement links TRBV7-2 to TRBJ2-5, with D hard to call. Germline lookup yields CDR1 SGHTA and CDR2 FQGNSA. Trimming stripped 1 base from V and 3 bases from J, with 9 bases between. The CDR3 runs 14 residues. Written as DNA, the CDR3 is TGTGCCAGCAGCTTAGACTTGGGGAAAGAGACCCAGTACTTC. It specifies CASSLDLGKETQYF.

V is TRBV6-2 or TRBV6-3 and J is TRBJ2-1, with 8 bases matching TRBD2. This CDR3 comprises 16 residues. The V and J ends lost 7 bases and 5 bases, in that order; junction bases with no gene match: 13. CDR1 is MNHEY and CDR2 is SVGEGT in the germline V gene. CDR3 region: CASTQRLGLGHNEQFF. CDR3 DNA: TGTGCCAGCACCCAACGACTGGGACTAGGCCACAATGAGCAGTTCTTC.

This clonotype was counted a few times. J is TRBJ2-7 and V is TRBV10-2, with 8 bases matching TRBD2. Germline V gene sequence: CDR1 WSHSY, CDR2 SAAADI. This CDR3 has 16 amino acids. Trimming removed 3 bases from V and 0 bases from J; junction bases left unmatched: 7. The DNA for the CDR3 is TGCGCCAGCAGTGAAATAGGGACTAGACCCTCCTACGAGCAGTACTTC. It encodes CASSEIGTRPSYEQYF.

This clonotype appeared many times. CDR3 amino acids: CASSLEGMNTEAFF. CDR3 in DNA: TGTGCCAGCAGCTTAGAGGGAATGAACACTGAAGCTTTCTTT. The V and J genes are TRBV7-9 and TRBJ1-1; D unresolved. Per the germline V gene, CDR1 is SEHNR and CDR2 is FQNEAQ (reference sequence). CDR3 length equals 14 residues. V shed 1 base and J shed 0 bases, with 6 bases lying between them.

Worth noting for this clonotype: Given a much more abundant clone one base away, this may be a read error. The chain has TRBV6-2 or TRBV6-3 and TRBJ1-1; 9 bases align to TRBD1. CDR3 length: 14 amino acids. The germline CDR1 and CDR2 sequences are MNHEY and SVGEGT. The chain's CDR3 is CASSSGQGWTGAFF. The DNA of the CDR3 is TGTGCCAGCAGTTCGGGACAGGGATGGACTGGAGCTTTCTTT.

The chain joins TRBV5-6 to TRBJ1-4; D unresolved. The CDR3 consists of 15 residues. Looked up from germline, CDR1 is SGHDT and CDR2 is YYEEEE. Trimming cost V 4 bases and J 4 bases, with 14 bases left between them. The CDR3 nucleotides read TGTGCCAGCAGCCATGACACCCATATTAATGAAAAACTGTTTTTT. Protein: CASSHDTHINEKLFF. Together with reference TRBV5-6 and TRBJ1-4, the CDR3 gives the full variable domain: DAGVTQSPTHLIKTRGQQVTLRCSPKSGHDTVSWYQQALGQGPQFIFQYYEEEERQRGNFPDRFSGHQFPNYSSELNVNALLLGDSALYLCASSHDTHINEKLFFGSGTQLSVL.

This clonotype was observed many times. This CDR3 is CASSPTADTEAFF. DNA for the CDR3: TGTGCCAGCAGCCCTACGGCTGACACTGAAGCTTTCTTT. V is TRBV3-1 and J is TRBJ1-1; D uncertain. The CDR3 contains 13 residues. V was clipped by 4 bases and J by 3 bases, with 9 bases between them. Germline-derived CDR1 and CDR2 are LGHDT and YNNKEL (reference sequence).

This clonotype was seen at least ten times. The V gene is TRBV18, the J gene TRBJ1-1; TRBD1 might be the D (5 bases). CDR3 length: 15 amino acids. CDR1 and CDR2 (germline): KGHSH, LQKENI. The V end lost 2 bases, the J end lost 1 base, and 11 bases lay between the germline ends. CDR3 in amino acids: CASSPGTGRNTEAFF. CDR3 bases: TGTGCCAGCTCACCAGGGACGGGAAGGAACACTGAAGCTTTCTTT. The whole variable domain, filled in from reference TRBV18 and TRBJ1-1, reads NAGVMQNPRHLVRRRGQEARLRCSPMKGHSHVYWYRQLPEEGLKFMVYLQKENIIDESGMPKERFSAEFPKEGPSILRIQQVVRGDSAAYFCASSPGTGRNTEAFFGQGTRLTVV.

This clonotype was counted at least ten times. The CDR3 reads CASSLHGQGSTEAFF. The DNA for the CDR3 is TGTGCCAGCAGTTTACACGGACAGGGGTCCACTGAAGCTTTCTTT. The V call is TRBV27, the J call TRBJ1-1; 9 nucleotides agree with TRBD1. From germline, CDR1 is MNHEY and CDR2 SMNVEV (reference sequence). V was clipped by 2 bases and J by 4 bases; unmatched bases: 5. The CDR3 runs 15 residues.

This clonotype was seen more than once but under ten times. The chain employs TRBV10-3 and TRBJ2-2, with TRBD2 as a possible D gene (6 bases). Trimming stripped 4 bases from V and 1 base from J, with 19 bases between. The germline V gene encodes CDR1 ENHRY and CDR2 SYGVKD. The CDR3 is 18 residues long. CDR3 sequence: CAISVLASQQGNTGELFF. CDR3 in DNA: TGTGCCATCAGTGTCCTAGCGAGCCAACAAGGGAACACCGGGGAGCTGTTTTTT.

This clonotype came up many times. This chain uses TRBV2 with TRBJ2-4; D might be TRBD1 (5 bases). With 8 bases removed from V and 0 bases from J, the gap between germline ends came to 8 bases. Germline V lookup: CDR1 SNHLY, CDR2 FYNNEI. The CDR3 consists of 13 residues. The CDR3: CASRQIAKNIQYF. CDR3 sequence (DNA): TGTGCCAGCCGACAGATAGCCAAAAACATTCAGTACTTC.